One sample yielded the 32 T cell receptor beta chains listed below, sequenced in a study of neurological immune-mediated disorders. TCRdb recomputed calls from the 5' RACE reads with MiXCR, one row per CDR3 protein. Among about 120,000 distinct CDR3 sequences listed, around 3% were seen once. Sequencing was done on a sample of PBMCs. The receptor source for this set is a woman in her 30s with multiple sclerosis.

This clonotype occurred many times. The chain uses TRBV12-3 or TRBV12-4 and TRBJ2-7; D might be TRBD1 (6 bases). V shed 4 bases and J shed 2 bases, with 12 bases lying between them. The CDR3 runs to 14 residues. The CDR3 region is CASSSGQLTYEQYF. The CDR3 nucleotides read TGTGCCAGCAGTTCAGGACAGCTAACCTACGAGCAGTACTTC.

This clonotype was picked up a small number of times. The gene calls are TRBV7-8 and TRBJ2-3, with a possible D match to TRBD1 (5 bases). This CDR3 comprises 14 residues. CDR1 is SGHVS and CDR2 is FQNEAQ in the germline V gene. V was shortened by 2 bases and J by 6 bases, with 12 bases between the two germline ends. In nucleotides, the CDR3 is TGTGCCAGCAGCTTAACACCAGGGTCCGATACGCAGTATTTT. Amino acids: CASSLTPGSDTQYF. Variable domain in full (rest from reference TRBV7-8 and TRBJ2-3): GAGVSQSPRYKVAKRGQDVALRCDPISGHVSLFWYQQALGQGPEFLTYFQNEAQLDKSGLPSDRFFAERPEGSVSTLKIQRTQQEDSAVYLCASSLTPGSDTQYFGPGTRLTVL.

This clonotype came up a few times. A single base separates this from a much larger clone, so it may be a read error. The genes are TRBV20-1 and TRBJ1-5; the D gene is possibly TRBD1 (5 bases). This CDR3 comprises 14 residues. Germline V CDR1 and CDR2: DFQATT, SNEGSKA (reference sequence). The DNA for the CDR3 is TGCAGTGCCAAGAGATGGGGGAGCAATCAGCACCAGCATTTT. Amino acid sequence: CSAKRWGSNQHQHF.

This clonotype was recorded at least ten times. The chain is built from TRBV12-3 or TRBV12-4 and TRBJ1-1; no firm D call. Trimming removed 3 bases at V and 4 bases at J, with 15 bases between. CDR3 size: 15 residues. CDR3 residues: CASSLSWVSGTEAFF. CDR3 coding DNA: TGTGCCAGCAGTTTGTCGTGGGTTTCGGGCACTGAAGCTTTCTTT.

This clonotype showed up many times. The chain recombines TRBV3-1 with TRBJ1-1; a possible D gene is TRBD1 (6 bases). CDR3 length: 17 amino acids. Germline V lookup: CDR1 LGHDT, CDR2 YNNKEL (reference sequence). Trimming shortened V by 1 base and J by 0 bases, and 15 bases separated the two germline ends. CDR3 coding DNA: TGTGCCAGCAGCCAAGCGCCCGGGGGGCTGGTGAACACTGAAGCTTTCTTT. Translated, it gives CASSQAPGGLVNTEAFF. Looking up the rest from reference TRBV3-1 and TRBJ1-1 gives the full variable domain: DTAVSQTPKYLVTQMGNDKSIKCEQNLGHDTMYWYKQDSKKFLKIMFSYNNKELIINETVPNRFSPKSPDKAHLNLHINSLELGDSAVYFCASSQAPGGLVNTEAFFGQGTRLTVV.

There are many counts of this clonotype. The J gene is TRBJ1-1, the V gene TRBV7-2, with D perhaps TRBD1 (5 bases). The CDR3 sequence is 15 residues long. From germline, CDR1 is SGHTA and CDR2 FQGNSA. Trimming took off 1 base at V and 4 bases at J, with 13 bases between the two ends. In DNA form, the CDR3 reads TGTGCCAGCAGCTTAGAGGTAACAGGCGTCACTGAAGCTTTCTTT. Protein sequence: CASSLEVTGVTEAFF.

This clonotype was found many times. The CDR3 sequence is CASSLGGEPTDTQYF. CDR3 bases: TGCGCCAGCAGCTTGGGGGGGGAACCCACAGATACGCAGTATTTT. The chain couples TRBV5-1 to TRBJ2-3; a possible D gene is TRBD2 (6 bases). Looked up from germline, CDR1 is SGHRS and CDR2 is YFSETQ. Trimming removed 0 bases from V and 2 bases from J, with 10 bases in between. The CDR3 loop spans 15 amino acids.

In this sample, this clonotype turned up many times. V and J are TRBV21-1 and TRBJ1-1. TRBV21-1 has pseudogene status. The CDR3 consists of 16 residues. CDR3 in amino acids: CASRTPVGVWNTEAFF. In nucleotides, the CDR3 is TGTGCCAGCCGTACGCCGGTCGGGGTATGGAACACTGAAGCTTTCTTT.

This clonotype showed up many times. The chain recombines TRBV7-2 with TRBJ1-2, with TRBD1 matching over 8 bases. CDR1 is SGHTA, CDR2 FQGNSA, per germline. With V trimmed by 5 bases and J by 2 bases, 4 bases remained unmatched. CDR3 length: 14 amino acids. Written as DNA, the CDR3 is TGTGCCAGCAGCAGAGACAGGGGCAACTATGGCTACACCTTC. Its translation is CASSRDRGNYGYTF.

This clonotype was detected ten times or more. The chain couples TRBV20-1 to TRBJ2-1; 10 nucleotides match TRBD2. CDR3 length: 14 residues. J was trimmed by 4 bases and V by 4 bases; bases with no gene match: 4. The germline V gene encodes CDR1 DFQATT and CDR2 SNEGSKA (reference sequence). The CDR3 coding sequence is TGCAGTGCTACCCGGACTAGCGGATACAATGAGCAGTTCTTC. It specifies CSATRTSGYNEQFF.

This clonotype was seen many times. This chain connects TRBV10-1 to TRBJ1-1, with TRBD1 as a possible D gene (6 bases). Germline V lookup: CDR1 WNHNN, CDR2 SYGVQD (reference sequence). This CDR3 region has 14 residues. Trimming stripped 8 bases from V and 11 bases from J, with 24 bases between. CDR3 nucleotide sequence: TGCGCCAGCTCCCCTTTCGCGGACAGCCGGTCTGCTTTCTTT. This gives the protein CASSPFADSRSAFF.

This chain links TRBV20-1 with TRBJ1-6, with 7 positions matching TRBD1. CDR3 length: 14 residues. Trimming removed 5 bases from V and 9 bases from J; junction bases left unmatched: 10. Germline V gives CDR1 DFQATT, CDR2 SNEGSKA (reference sequence). The CDR3 sequence: CSASPQGSVSPLHF. CDR3 bases: TGCAGTGCTTCTCCACAGGGGAGTGTTTCACCCCTCCACTTT.

There are many counts of this clonotype. The CDR3 nucleotides are TGCGCCAGCAGCTACGACGCCGGGGAGCTGTTTTTT. Encoded protein: CASSYDAGELFF. The V gene is TRBV5-1, the J gene TRBJ2-2, with D hard to call. The V end was cut by 3 bases, the J end by 6 bases, with 6 bases between. The CDR3 is 12 amino acids. CDR1 SGHRS and CDR2 YFSETQ come from the germline V gene.

This clonotype was observed at least ten times. The chain recombines TRBV14 with TRBJ2-1; TRBD1 might be the D (5 bases). The CDR3 is 13 residues long. Trimming pared 0 bases from V and 9 bases from J, leaving 9 bases between. The germline V gene has CDR1 SGHDN and CDR2 FVKESK. As DNA, the CDR3 is TGTGCCAGCAGCCAAGACGGCAGGGTTGAGCAGTTCTTC. Its protein is CASSQDGRVEQFF.

This clonotype was recorded at least ten times. The CDR3 sequence is CASSVGTGVNIQYF. The DNA of the CDR3 is TGTGCCAGCAGCGTAGGAACAGGGGTGAACATTCAGTACTTC. The V gene is TRBV9, the J gene TRBJ2-4; 7 nucleotides agree with TRBD1. In germline, CDR1 is SGDLS, CDR2 YYNGEE. J gave up 7 bases and V 0 bases, and 4 bases lay outside the gene matches. CDR3 length: 14 residues.

The J gene is TRBJ2-7, the V gene TRBV10-1; either TRBD1 or TRBD2 may supply D (5 bases each). Germline CDR1 WNHNN, CDR2 SYGVQD (reference sequence). Between the trimmed V and J ends, which lost 3 bases and 3 bases, there was a span of 12 bases. The CDR3 extends over 14 amino acids. The DNA for the CDR3 is TGCGCCAGCAGTGACCGGGACGGGTTCTACGAGCAGTACTTC. Translation: CASSDRDGFYEQYF.

This clonotype occurred many times. The genes are TRBV7-2 and TRBJ2-7; 11 nucleotides align to TRBD2. V lost 1 base to trimming and J lost 3 bases; unmatched junction nucleotides: 2. The CDR3 spans 15 residues. Germline CDR1 is SGHTA and CDR2 is FQGNSA. The CDR3 here is CASSLDLAGGYEQYF. CDR3 coding DNA: TGTGCCAGCAGCTTAGACCTAGCGGGAGGCTACGAGCAGTACTTC.

This clonotype was observed at least ten times. The chain employs TRBV7-2 and TRBJ2-3, with D hard to call. The CDR3 length is 14 residues. The V end was cut by 5 bases, the J end by 4 bases, with 13 bases between. Germline CDR1 reads SGHTA; CDR2 reads FQGNSA. The CDR3 reads CASSARSRADTQYF. In nucleotides, the CDR3 is TGTGCCAGCAGCGCCCGATCTAGGGCAGATACGCAGTATTTT.

The table lists this clonotype with a few counts. The genes are TRBV20-1 and TRBJ2-7, with D unresolved. Germline CDR1 and CDR2: DFQATT and SNEGSKA (reference sequence). This CDR3 has 11 residues. V dropped 0 bases and J dropped 5 bases, with 5 bases sitting between them. The CDR3 nucleotides are TGCAGTGCTAGAGATGAAAACGAGCAGTACTTC. Translating gives CSARDENEQYF.

The table lists this clonotype with many counts. V is TRBV20-1 and J is TRBJ2-2; 14 bases align to TRBD2. Germline-derived CDR1 and CDR2 are DFQATT and SNEGSKA (reference sequence). The length of the CDR3 is 20 residues. The V gene end was trimmed by 1 base and the J gene end by 2 bases; junction bases not matched to a gene: 12. CDR3 residues: CSARGRQGTSGRVNTGELFF. The CDR3 coding sequence is TGCAGTGCTAGAGGTAGACAGGGGACTAGCGGGAGAGTTAACACCGGGGAGCTGTTTTTT.

In this sample, this clonotype turned up many times. The V and J genes are TRBV20-1 and TRBJ2-7; D is perhaps TRBD2 (6 bases). Trimming stripped 0 bases from V and 2 bases from J, with 11 bases between. CDR1 and CDR2 (germline): DFQATT, SNEGSKA (reference sequence). The CDR3 consists of 14 residues. The CDR3 DNA reads TGCAGTGCTAGAGAGGGCCCGGGGGCCTACGAGCAGTACTTC. It is translated as CSAREGPGAYEQYF.

In its sample, this clonotype was seen a few times. The rearrangement joins TRBV20-1 to TRBJ2-4, with no clear D. This CDR3 is built from 16 residues. Germline-derived CDR1 and CDR2 are DFQATT and SNEGSKA (reference sequence). V was trimmed by 3 bases and J by 4 bases, leaving 19 bases between them. The CDR3 DNA is TGCAGTGCTAGCCCCCTTACATCTCCACCGAAAAACATTCAGTACTTC. It codes for CSASPLTSPPKNIQYF.

This clonotype was detected many times. J is TRBJ2-1 and V is TRBV20-1, with 11 bases aligning to TRBD2. Per germline, CDR1 DFQATT and CDR2 SNEGSKA (reference sequence). This CDR3 is 15 amino acids long. The junction had 8 bases not matched to a gene; V was cut back by 1 base and J by 9 bases. This CDR3 reads CSARVSGRAGSEQFF. The CDR3 DNA reads TGCAGTGCTAGAGTTAGCGGGAGGGCAGGGAGTGAGCAGTTCTTC.

This clonotype was observed a few times. The rearrangement links TRBV5-1 to TRBJ2-1, with D maybe TRBD2 (7 bases). The CDR3 runs 15 residues. V gave up 0 bases and J gave up 5 bases, with 12 bases separating them. CDR1 and CDR2 from the germline V gene are SGHRS and YFSETQ. The chain's CDR3 is CASSLVAGANNEQFF. The CDR3 DNA sequence: TGCGCCAGCAGCTTGGTTGCGGGGGCCAACAATGAGCAGTTCTTC.

This clonotype was detected ten times or more. The chain employs TRBV3-1 and TRBJ2-7; a weak D match, TRBD2 (6 bases). CDR1 LGHDT and CDR2 YNNKEL come from the germline V gene (reference sequence). This CDR3 has 14 amino acids. With 4 bases removed from V and 5 bases from J, the gap between germline ends came to 15 bases. CDR3 nucleotides: TGTGCCAGCAGCCTCCTACTAGGGACTGACGAGCAGTACTTC. Encoded protein: CASSLLLGTDEQYF.

This clonotype was counted ten times or more. The V gene is TRBV7-8, the J gene TRBJ2-5; 7 nucleotides align to TRBD1. V was clipped by 6 bases and J by 6 bases; unmatched bases: 16. Per the germline V gene, CDR1 is SGHVS and CDR2 is FQNEAQ. This CDR3 spans 16 amino acids. The CDR3 DNA sequence: TGTGCCAGCAGAGCTCGACTTGACAGGGCCGGGAAGACCCAGTACTTC. Protein product: CASRARLDRAGKTQYF.

This clonotype was seen many times. The V gene is TRBV12-3 or TRBV12-4, the J gene TRBJ1-5; possible D gene TRBD1, 5 bases. CDR3 size: 14 residues. The germline V and J ends were trimmed by 7 bases and 6 bases, with 16 bases remaining between them. The DNA for the CDR3 is TGTGCCAGCACCCCGGGGGGGGACGGTCAGCCCCAGCATTTT. The encoded protein is CASTPGGDGQPQHF.

This clonotype was seen repeatedly, ten times or more. This sequence joins TRBV5-8 and TRBJ1-2, with unresolved D. There are 12 residues in the CDR3. V lost 3 bases and J 3 bases, leaving 6 bases between the germline ends. The germline V gene encodes CDR1 SGHTS and CDR2 YDEGEE. The CDR3 loop reads CASSSRDYGYTF. Here the CDR3 DNA reads TGTGCCAGCAGCTCAAGGGACTATGGCTACACCTTC.

This clonotype was seen repeatedly, ten times or more. This chain uses TRBV5-1 with TRBJ2-1, with a tentative D call TRBD2 (5 bases). Trimming pared 2 bases from V and 8 bases from J, leaving 8 bases between. The CDR3 length is 12 residues. Germline CDR1 SGHRS, CDR2 YFSETQ. CDR3 amino acids: CASSFRGYEQFF. In DNA form, the CDR3 reads TGCGCCAGCAGCTTTCGGGGTTATGAGCAGTTCTTC.

This clonotype appeared many times. This chain uses TRBV9 with TRBJ2-3; 10 bases are shared with TRBD2. The CDR3 sequence is 19 residues long. Germline V CDR1 and CDR2: SGDLS, YYNGEE. V gave up 0 bases and J gave up 0 bases; unmatched junction bases: 10. The CDR3 spells CASSVAVLAGEISTDTQYF. Written as DNA, the CDR3 is TGTGCCAGCAGCGTAGCGGTGCTAGCGGGAGAAATAAGCACAGATACGCAGTATTTT.

This clonotype was observed at least ten times. J is TRBJ1-5 and V is TRBV20-1, with D maybe TRBD1 (6 bases). The CDR3 sequence is 15 residues long. V was trimmed by 6 bases and J by 5 bases, leaving 20 bases between them. CDR1 DFQATT and CDR2 SNEGSKA come from the germline V gene (reference sequence). The CDR3 loop is CSARKGGYVDQPQHF. CDR3 bases: TGCAGTGCCCGGAAGGGGGGGTACGTGGATCAGCCCCAGCATTTT.

This clonotype was seen many times. This chain uses TRBV15 with TRBJ1-6; perhaps TRBD1 as D (5 bases). Trimming removed 9 bases from V and 7 bases from J, with 16 bases in between. The germline CDR1 and CDR2 sequences are LNHNV and YYDKDF (reference sequence). The CDR3 contains 14 residues. This CDR3 reads CATWAGLTNSPLHF. The CDR3 nucleotides are TGTGCCACGTGGGCGGGACTGACAAATTCACCCCTCCACTTT.